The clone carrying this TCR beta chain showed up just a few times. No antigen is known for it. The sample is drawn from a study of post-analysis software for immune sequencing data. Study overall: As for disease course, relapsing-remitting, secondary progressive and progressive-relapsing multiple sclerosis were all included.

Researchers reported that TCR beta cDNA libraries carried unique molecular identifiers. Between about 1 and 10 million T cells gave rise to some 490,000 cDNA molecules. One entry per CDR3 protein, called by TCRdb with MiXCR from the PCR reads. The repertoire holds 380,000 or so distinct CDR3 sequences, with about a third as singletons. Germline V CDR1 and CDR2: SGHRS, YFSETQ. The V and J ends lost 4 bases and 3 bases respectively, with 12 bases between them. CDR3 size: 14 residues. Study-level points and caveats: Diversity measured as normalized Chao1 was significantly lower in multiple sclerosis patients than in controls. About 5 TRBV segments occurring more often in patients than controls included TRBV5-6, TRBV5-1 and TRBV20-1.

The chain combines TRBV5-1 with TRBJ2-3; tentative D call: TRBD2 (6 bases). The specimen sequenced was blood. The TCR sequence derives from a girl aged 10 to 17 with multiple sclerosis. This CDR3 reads CASSGGGGTDTQYF. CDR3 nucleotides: TGCGCCAGCAGCGGGGGAGGAGGAACAGATACGCAGTATTTT.